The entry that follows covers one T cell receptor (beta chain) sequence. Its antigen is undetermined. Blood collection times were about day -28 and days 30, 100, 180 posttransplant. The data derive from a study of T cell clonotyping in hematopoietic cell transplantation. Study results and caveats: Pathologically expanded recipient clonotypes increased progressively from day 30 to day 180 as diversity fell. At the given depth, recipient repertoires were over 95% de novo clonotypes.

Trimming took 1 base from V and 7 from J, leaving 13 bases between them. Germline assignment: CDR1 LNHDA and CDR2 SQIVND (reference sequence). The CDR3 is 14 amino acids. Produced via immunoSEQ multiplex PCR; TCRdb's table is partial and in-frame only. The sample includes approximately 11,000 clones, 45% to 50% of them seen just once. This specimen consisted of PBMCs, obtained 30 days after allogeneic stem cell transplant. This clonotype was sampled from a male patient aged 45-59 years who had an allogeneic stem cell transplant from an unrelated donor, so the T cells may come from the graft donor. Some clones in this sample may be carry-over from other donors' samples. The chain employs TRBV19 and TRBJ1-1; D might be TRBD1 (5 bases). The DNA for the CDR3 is TGTGCCAGTAGTATAGTACGGCAGGGCGGTGAAGCTTTCTTT. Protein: CASSIVRQGGEAFF.